This TCR beta chain is from a study of tumor and adjacent non-tumor tissue in lung cancer. A modified ARM-PCR protocol with three rounds of nested PCR amplified TCRbeta. TCRdb processed the multiplex PCR reads anew with MiXCR; each CDR3 protein has one entry. The sample comprises tens of thousands of distinct CDR3 sequences, 80% to 85% of which are singletons, and roughly 13% rests with the top ten. No cell sorting was done before RNA was extracted from the tissue. Whole-study findings and limits: Tumor TCR diversity, when higher, was linked to shorter survival. TCR diversity was significantly greater in tumor than normal lung tissue.

The V and J ends lost 6 bases and 7 bases respectively, with 24 bases between them. The length of the CDR3 is 16 residues. Germline CDR1 reads DFQATT; CDR2 reads SNEGSKA (reference sequence). About this clonotype itself: Its antigen remains unknown.

Sequencing input: lung tumor tissue. The V call is TRBV20-1, the J call TRBJ2-2, with no clear D. The sequence derives from a woman between 50 and 59 years old with non-small cell lung cancer. CDR3 coding DNA: TGCAGTGCCACCTCGAATGGGATTCTTGGCGACGGGGAGCTGTTTTTT. Its translation is CSATSNGILGDGELFF.